This T cell receptor (beta chain) was profiled in a study of T cells expressing NK-cell markers. Regarding the study as a whole: Dominance of the CD3+CD56-NKG2C+ fraction by these clonotypes also held in four donors.

In the case of this clonotype: Antigen unknown.

After re-calling the 5' RACE reads, TCRdb lists one entry per CDR3 protein, DNA absent. The listing records approximately 380,000 distinct CDR3 sequences. Material: blood T cells: a sorted CD56 or NKG2C T cell subset, CD4+ or CD8+ T cells, or bulk PBMC T cells (not recorded which). The sequence was obtained from a man between 18 and 69 years old in good health.

The CDR3 sequence: CSARGGGDNYGYTF. The J gene is TRBJ1-2, the V gene TRBV20-1; as DNA is missing, the TRBD1 call by TCRdb cannot be tested. Germline loops: CDR1 DFQATT, CDR2 SNEGSKA (reference sequence). This CDR3 is 14 amino acids long.